Shown below are 11 T cell receptor beta chains from a single sample sequenced in a study of T-cell reconstitution after alpha-beta-depleted transplantation in children (dated by TCRdb to 2015 to 2016). Library preparation was by PCR. Sequencing instrument: Illumina HiSeq 2500. TCR library preparation used molecular barcoding, with unique molecular identifiers applied to normalize quantification of the TCRbeta repertoire. TCRdb trimmed public reads at Q25 via fastp, called clones via MiXCR and kept in-frame beta chains. Duplicate CDR3 protein sequences are folded into a single record with the most common DNA and genes. For this sample there are 65,000 to 85,000 distinct CDR3 sequences; about a tenth appear just once. About 12% of the sample is held by the ten biggest clonotypes. The treatment or condition label, as the study defines it: allogeneic hematopoietic cell transplantation with graft depleted of TCRalphabeta T cells and CD19 B cells.

The sample in question was PBMCs, obtained before TCRalphabeta/CD19-depleted stem cell transplant. The receptors come from a boy aged 10-17 years with acute myeloid leukemia, due to receive a stem cell transplant.

The table lists this clonotype with many counts. This chain links TRBV3-1 with TRBJ2-2; D is undetermined. The V gene lost 1 base and the J gene lost 2 bases, with 8 bases spanning the gap. Germline lookup yields CDR1 LGHDT and CDR2 YNNKEL (reference sequence). This CDR3 contains 15 residues. CDR3 coding DNA: TGTGCCAGCAGCCAAGGATTTTCTAACACCGGGGAGCTGTTTTTT. Translating it yields CASSQGFSNTGELFF.

This clonotype was detected ten times or more. J is TRBJ2-2 and V is TRBV11-1, with unresolved D. V dropped 4 bases and J dropped 1 base, with 7 bases sitting between them. The CDR3 runs to 14 residues. Germline V gives CDR1 SGHAT, CDR2 FQDESV (reference sequence). CDR3 in amino acids: CASSSRLNTGELFF. The CDR3 DNA follows: TGTGCCAGCAGCTCTAGACTGAACACCGGGGAGCTGTTTTTT.

In its sample, this clonotype was seen many times. The rearrangement uses TRBV10-3 and TRBJ2-7, with TRBD2 as a possible D gene (6 bases). The CDR3 consists of 11 residues. CDR1 and CDR2 (germline): ENHRY, SYGVKD. V lost 8 bases and J lost 7, with 12 bases in between. The DNA for the CDR3 is TGTGCCATCGGGGCTAGCGCGGAGCAGTACTTC. Translating gives CAIGASAEQYF.

This clonotype was seen ten or more times. The chain employs TRBV5-8 and TRBJ1-6; no definite D call. V was pared by 0 bases and J by 1 base, with 5 bases between. The CDR3 totals 15 residues. Germline V gene sequence: CDR1 SGHTS, CDR2 YDEGEE. CDR3 loop: CASSLVTSYNSPLHF. The CDR3 region has the DNA TGTGCCAGCAGCTTGGTAACGTCCTATAATTCACCCCTCCACTTT.

The CDR3 bases are TGTGCCAGCTCACCCCCGACAGGGAACGGCTACACCTTC. This sequence encodes CASSPPTGNGYTF. The chain joins TRBV18 to TRBJ1-2, with 7 positions matching TRBD1. CDR1 and CDR2 from the germline V gene are KGHSH and LQKENI. The CDR3 is made up of 13 amino acids. Trimming cost V 3 bases and J 8 bases; bases outside gene matches: 6.

The sample holds many counts of this clonotype. The chain couples TRBV7-9 to TRBJ1-5, with TRBD1 matching 10 bases. With V trimmed by 3 bases and J by 1 base, 3 bases remained unmatched. CDR1 and CDR2 (germline): SEHNR, FQNEAQ (reference sequence). There are 16 residues in the CDR3. CDR3 sequence reads: CASSLGTGASNQPQHF. As DNA, the CDR3 is TGTGCCAGCAGCTTGGGGACAGGGGCAAGCAATCAGCCCCAGCATTTT.

This clonotype has at least ten counts. V and J are TRBV12-3 or TRBV12-4 and TRBJ2-6; D unresolved. The CDR3 is 14 amino acids. V shed 8 bases and J shed 4 bases, with 12 bases lying between them. This chain's CDR3 is CASSQYSGANVLTF. The CDR3 nucleotides read TGTGCCAGCTCTCAGTATTCCGGGGCCAACGTCCTGACTTTC.

This clonotype was counted at least ten times. The chain is built from TRBV11-2 and TRBJ2-1; 10 nucleotides line up with TRBD2. The CDR3 runs to 17 residues. Per the germline V gene, CDR1 is SGHAT and CDR2 is FQNNGV. V lost 1 base to trimming and J lost 6 bases; unmatched junction nucleotides: 9. The CDR3 region has the DNA TGTGCCAGCAGCTTAGGGGGGCTAACTAGCGGGGTCAATGAGCAGTTCTTC. It specifies CASSLGGLTSGVNEQFF.

This clonotype appeared many times. The rearrangement joins TRBV28 to TRBJ2-3; D may be TRBD2 (5 bases). V lost 3 bases to trimming and J lost 0 bases, with 13 bases between them. This CDR3 is built from 16 residues. Germline-derived CDR1 and CDR2 are MDHEN and SYDVKM. For the CDR3, the DNA is TGTGCCAGCAGTTTTCTTGCGGGCGGGAGCACAGATACGCAGTATTTT. Translating gives CASSFLAGGSTDTQYF.

This clonotype came up a few times. CDR3 DNA: TGCGCCAGCAGCCGTAGACTGGGGGAAGCGGGGGAGACCCAGTACTTC. Its translation is CASSRRLGEAGETQYF. The chain recombines TRBV4-1 with TRBJ2-5, with 7 bases identical to TRBD2. Germline lookup yields CDR1 MGHRA and CDR2 YSYEKL. With 4 bases clipped from V and 5 bases from J, the junction kept 13 bases outside the gene matches. The CDR3 is 16 amino acids.

This clonotype occurred many times. This rearrangement joins TRBV10-3 to TRBJ1-1; 12 nucleotides line up with TRBD1. The V gene end was trimmed by 8 bases and the J gene end by 0 bases; junction bases not matched to a gene: 4. The CDR3 has 15 residues. Germline V gives CDR1 ENHRY, CDR2 SYGVKD. The CDR3 region is CAIWDRGRMNTEAFF. CDR3 nucleotide sequence: TGTGCCATCTGGGACAGGGGGCGGATGAACACTGAAGCTTTCTTT.